This TCR beta chain was found in a study of blood T cell repertoires in COVID-19 (dated by TCRdb to 2020 to 2022). In the study overall: The collaborator samples originated in the United States, Italy and Spain and spanned the acute and convalescent phases of COVID-19. Deeply sampled blood TCRbeta repertoires from subjects exposed to, actively infected with, or recovered from COVID-19 were included in the dataset. Where available, HLA class I and class II types were obtained from metadata supplied by the sample provider rather than from assay-based typing. The prospective study material was composed of cDNA or gDNA derived from T cells, B-cell-depleted T cells, or PBMCs. The samples were drawn from the first 160 participants of the ongoing ImmuneRACE study and from 1,254 subjects provided by 6 global collaborators. Sample metadata almost always included a de-identified subject ID, COVID-19 status, age in years and sex. A freely available public database, intended as a resource for researchers studying the immune response to SARS-CoV-2, is where the repertoires were released. The paper as a whole reports these results and caveats: Clinical and demographic metadata were provided uncurated, with the amount varying by source and participant.

Each collaborating institution followed its own protocols to collect whole blood in K2EDTA tubes. For TCRbeta analysis, collaborator samples were shipped as frozen whole blood, as isolated PBMCs, or as DNA extracted from either sample type. From cysteine to phenylalanine, the CDR3 is 14 amino acids long. Solely the CDR3 DNA is kept, with 42 bases framed from the first base. V and J are truncated by 4 bases and 8 bases respectively, leaving an intervening sequence of 15 bases. TCRbeta CDR3 regions were amplified from genomic DNA by means of the immunoSEQ Assay, a bias-controlled multiplex PCR. Turning to the authors' computational methods: Nucleated cell counts per sample were estimated from amplification of reference gene primers within the assay. To quantify the absolute abundance of each unique TCRbeta CDR3 rearrangement, sequence reads were collapsed and filtered. Productive Simpson clonality was computed per sample as the square root of Simpson's diversity index over productive rearrangements. TCRdb mirrors the immuneACCESS table, restricted to in-frame sequences. Some clones are absent from its copies; in checked studies, under half trace to an unresolved V gene, and the reason for the others is unknown. V, J and clone size derive from that table, while D and trimming were established from the DNA sequence. Across this sample there are approximately 80,000 clones, with over 80% seen only once. Less than 2.5% of the sample is in the top ten clones.

To note about this clone: It lacks a known antigen. No per-base quality is available; no much larger clone lies one base away.

This receptor was identified in a woman in her sixties or seventies with acute or convalescent COVID-19. The chain links TRBV23-1 with TRBJ2-1, with a weak D call of TRBD2 (5 bases match). TRBV23-1 counts as an open reading frame of uncertain function. Sequenced input: peripheral blood. CDR3 loop: CASSLSGGHDEQFF. The bases read TGCGCCAGCAGTCTCAGCGGCGGTCACGATGAGCAGTTCTTC.